This entry features one TCR beta chain sequence. CDR3 length: 15 amino acids. Germline-derived CDR1 and CDR2 are LNHDA and SQIVND (reference sequence). The V and J ends lost 4 bases and 2 bases, in that order; junction bases with no gene match: 3. This record belongs to a study of blood T cell repertoires in COVID-19. Overall study context: Samples came from the United States, Italy and Spain, spanning acute and convalescent COVID-19.

The repertoire was sequenced with immunoSEQ multiplex PCR; TCRdb's copy has only in-frame clones and lacks some. The sample has 130,000 to 150,000 clones, around 81% seen once; the top ten hold 10% to 15%. V usage is TRBV19 and J usage is TRBJ1-1; 11 nucleotides agree with TRBD1. Sequenced material: peripheral blood. This clonotype was sampled from a man in his 60s with active or convalescent COVID-19. CDR3 coding DNA: TGTGCCAGTAGTACAAGGACAGGGGGCAACACTGAAGCTTTCTTT. Protein sequence: CASSTRTGGNTEAFF.